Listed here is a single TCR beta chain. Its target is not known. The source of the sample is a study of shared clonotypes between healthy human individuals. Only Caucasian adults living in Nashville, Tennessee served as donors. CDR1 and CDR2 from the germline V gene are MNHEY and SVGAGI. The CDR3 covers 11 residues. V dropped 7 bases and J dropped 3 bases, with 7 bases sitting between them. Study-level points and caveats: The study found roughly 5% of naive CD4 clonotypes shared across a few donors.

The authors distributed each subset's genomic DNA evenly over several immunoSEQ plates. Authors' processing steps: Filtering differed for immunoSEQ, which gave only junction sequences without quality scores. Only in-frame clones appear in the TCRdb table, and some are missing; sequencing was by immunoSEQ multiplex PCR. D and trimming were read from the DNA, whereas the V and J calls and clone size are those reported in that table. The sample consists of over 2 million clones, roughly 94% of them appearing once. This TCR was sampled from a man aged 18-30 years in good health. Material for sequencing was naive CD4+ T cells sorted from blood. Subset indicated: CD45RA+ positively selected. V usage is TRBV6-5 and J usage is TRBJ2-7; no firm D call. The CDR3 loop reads CASTANYEQYF. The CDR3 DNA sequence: TGTGCCAGCACGGCGAACTACGAGCAGTACTTC.